This TCR beta chain was captured by sequencing in a study of identical twins. General study results and limits: It was out-of-frame TCR alpha sharing in monozygotic twins that models underestimated. Cord blood's abundant beta clonotypes had fewer insertions, unlike memory repertoires.

A universal primer site was incorporated via template switching, and the cDNA contained unique molecular identifiers. MiXCR was run by TCRdb on the 5' RACE reads, yielding one entry per CDR3 protein. This sample has about 390,000 distinct CDR3 sequences; 7% to 9.5% occur once, and the top ten carry 8% to 10%. Only healthy Caucasians were enrolled as donors. The CDR3 spans 12 residues. V trimming: 6 bases; J trimming: 8 bases; junction bases outside the gene matches: 2. The table lists this clonotype with a few counts. The target antigen is unknown. This clonotype originated in a woman aged 50 to 60 in good health. Material: naive T cells sorted from blood. V usage is TRBV12-3 or TRBV12-4 and J usage is TRBJ1-5; 9 bases match TRBD1. In DNA, the CDR3 is TGTGCCAGCAGACAGGGGGCGAAGCCCCAGCATTTT. Translation gives CASRQGAKPQHF.